The present TCR beta chain was sequenced within a study of T-cell memory formation after mild COVID-19. Study observations and caveats: Some responding clones appeared in pre-infection memory, suggesting cross-reactive memory joined.

TCRdb called the 5' RACE reads again in MiXCR, with one record for every CDR3 protein. The sample holds hundreds of thousands of distinct CDR3 sequences; roughly 20% are singletons and the top ten take approximately 8.4%. V shed 4 bases, J shed 6 bases, and the junction held 7 bases outside the gene matches. The CDR3 spans 15 residues. Germline V gene lookup returns CDR1 LGHDT and CDR2 YNNKEL (reference sequence). A word on this clonotype: Antigen: not known.

This sequence joins TRBV3-1 and TRBJ2-1, with TRBD2 matching over 9 bases. The sequence came from an adult woman who had mild COVID-19 (a few samples of this study predate the infection). Cell type and time point are not known. The sequencing input was PBMCs or a T cell subset sorted from them (not recorded which). The CDR3 coding sequence is TGTGCCAGCAGCCGCGGGACTAGCCGCTTCAATGAGCAGTTCTTC. Protein sequence: CASSRGTSRFNEQFF.